The 2 T cell receptor beta chains below all came from one sample that was sequenced in a study of blood T cell repertoires in COVID-19. Clones were read by immunoSEQ multiplex PCR, and TCRdb kept only the in-frame ones, dropping some. Among about 240,000 clones listed, approximately 87% were seen once. The sequenced material came from peripheral blood. The source is a man aged 60 to 69 with acute or convalescent COVID-19.

The gene calls are TRBV7-9 and TRBJ1-2; 8 nucleotides agree with TRBD1. CDR1 is SEHNR, CDR2 FQNEAQ, per germline (reference sequence). The CDR3 contains 15 residues. V trimming: 5 bases; J trimming: 2 bases; junction bases outside the gene matches: 7. In DNA form, the CDR3 reads TGTGCCAGCAGCGCCTGGACAGGGTACAACTATGGCTACACCTTC. Translated, it gives CASSAWTGYNYGYTF.

CDR3 nucleotide sequence: TGCGCCAGCAGTGGGCAGGGGGAGAAGAATTCACCCCTCCACTTT. Protein product: CASSGQGEKNSPLHF. This chain joins TRBV10-2 and TRBJ1-6; 7 bases are a match to TRBD1. Losses at the gene ends were 4 bases for V and 7 bases for J; bases not matched to a gene: 7. The CDR3 covers 15 residues. Germline values: CDR1 WSHSY, CDR2 SAAADI.